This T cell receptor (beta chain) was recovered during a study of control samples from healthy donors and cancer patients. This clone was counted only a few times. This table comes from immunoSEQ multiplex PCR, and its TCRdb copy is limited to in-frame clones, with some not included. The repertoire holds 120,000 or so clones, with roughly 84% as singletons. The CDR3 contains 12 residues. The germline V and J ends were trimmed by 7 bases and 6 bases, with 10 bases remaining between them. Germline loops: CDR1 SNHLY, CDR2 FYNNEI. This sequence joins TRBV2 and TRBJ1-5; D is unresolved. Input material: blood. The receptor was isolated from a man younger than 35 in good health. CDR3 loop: CASTRGGQPQHF. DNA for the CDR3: TGTGCCAGCACGAGAGGAGGTCAGCCCCAGCATTTT. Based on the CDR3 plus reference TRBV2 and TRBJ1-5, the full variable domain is EPEVTQTPSHQVTQMGQEVILRCVPISNHLYFYWYRQILGQKVEFLVSFYNNEISEKSEIFDDQFSVERPDGSNFTLKIRSTKLEDSAMYFCASTRGGQPQHFGDGTRLSIL.